A single sample is the source of the 24 T cell receptor beta chains below, sequenced in a study of PD-L1 blockade in urothelial cancer. TCRdb's copy holds only in-frame clones and misses some; the assay was immunoSEQ multiplex PCR. Here the sample spans roughly 67,000 clones, about 90% being singletons. The time point here: pretreatment peripheral blood. The source was PBMCs, collected around atezolizumab (anti-PD-L1) treatment. These receptors all come from a man in his sixties with urothelial cancer.

This clone was found many times. Other DNA sequences in this specimen translate into the identical CDR3. In DNA form, the CDR3 reads TGTGCCAGCAGCCCTAGGGGTCCAGATACGCAGTATTTT. Translation gives CASSPRGPDTQYF. The chain couples TRBV7-9 to TRBJ2-3; D might be TRBD1 (5 bases). The CDR3 has 13 residues. From germline, CDR1 is SEHNR and CDR2 FQNEAQ (reference sequence). V shed 5 bases and J shed 4 bases, with 10 bases lying between them.

V and J are TRBV18 and TRBJ2-7; 7 bases match TRBD2. J was trimmed by 2 bases and V by 4 bases; bases with no gene match: 2. The germline V gene has CDR1 KGHSH and CDR2 LQKENI. This CDR3 region has 13 residues. CDR3 in DNA: TGTGCCAGCTCACAGGGAGGGGCCTACGAGCAGTACTTC. Translated, it gives CASSQGGAYEQYF.

This chain links TRBV30 with TRBJ1-6; D possibly corresponds to TRBD1 (6 bases). CDR1 and CDR2 from the germline V gene are GTSNPN and SVGIG (reference sequence). Trimming pared 1 base from V and 0 bases from J, leaving 10 bases between. The CDR3 consists of 16 residues. The CDR3 DNA follows: TGTGCCTGGAGTGCCACAGGGAGCTCCTATAATTCACCCCTCCACTTT. The encoded protein is CAWSATGSSYNSPLHF.

The chain is built from TRBV9 and TRBJ2-2; D gene unclear. Germline V gene lookup returns CDR1 SGDLS and CDR2 YYNGEE. The CDR3 totals 17 residues. Trimming took off 6 bases at V and 2 bases at J, with 20 bases between the two ends. The CDR3 bases are TGTGCCAGCACCGACTCCGTGGCGTCGGGTAACACCGGGGAGCTGTTTTTT. This sequence encodes CASTDSVASGNTGELFF.

The chain carries TRBV10-2 and TRBJ2-7, with a possible D match to TRBD2 (7 bases). Germline CDR1 is WSHSY and CDR2 is SAAADI. The V and J ends lost 3 bases and 4 bases respectively, with 16 bases between them. There are 15 residues in the CDR3. The CDR3 protein is CASSDRGGVLYEQYF. The CDR3 DNA reads as TGCGCCAGCAGTGACAGAGGGGGGGTATTATACGAGCAGTACTTC.

The rearrangement links TRBV9 to TRBJ1-6; D gene unclear. In germline, CDR1 is SGDLS, CDR2 YYNGEE. The V end lost 4 bases, the J end lost 8 bases, and 16 bases lay between the germline ends. The CDR3 is made up of 15 amino acids. The CDR3 DNA sequence: TGTGCCAGCAGCCCCCGTTGGCGGGAGGATTCACCCCTCCACTTT. This sequence encodes CASSPRWREDSPLHF. The variable domain in full, completed from reference TRBV9 and TRBJ1-6, reads DSGVTQTPKHLITATGQRVTLRCSPRSGDLSVYWYQQSLDQGLQFLIQYYNGEERAKGNILERFSAQQFPDLHSELNLSSLELGDSALYFCASSPRWREDSPLHFGNGTRLTVT.

The chain recombines TRBV25-1 with TRBJ2-1; 7 bases map to TRBD1. The CDR3 extends over 15 amino acids. The trim removed 5 bases at V and 7 bases at J, leaving 11 bases unmatched. Germline loops: CDR1 MGHDK, CDR2 SYGVNS. CDR3 amino acids: CASSQPGQPWNEQFF. DNA of the CDR3: TGTGCCAGCAGTCAGCCGGGACAGCCCTGGAATGAGCAGTTCTTC.

V is TRBV7-2 and J is TRBJ1-2; 12 bases align to TRBD1. With V trimmed by 1 base and J by 8 bases, 5 bases remained unmatched. Germline assignment: CDR1 SGHTA and CDR2 FQGNSA. CDR3 length: 15 amino acids. The CDR3 spells CASSLVAGTGGGYTF. The DNA for the CDR3 is TGTGCCAGCAGCTTAGTGGCCGGGACAGGGGGCGGCTACACCTTC.

J is TRBJ1-5 and V is TRBV18; no clear D gene. The CDR3 is 12 amino acids. Germline CDR1 reads KGHSH; CDR2 reads LQKENI. The V gene lost 2 bases and the J gene lost 9 bases, with 8 bases spanning the gap. In DNA, the CDR3 is TGTGCCAGCTCACCAGAGGGTCGGCCCCAGCATTTT. This translates into CASSPEGRPQHF.

This clone came up a few times. The V call is TRBV27, the J call TRBJ2-7; TRBD1 agrees at 9 bases. The V and J ends lost 6 bases and 6 bases, in that order; junction bases with no gene match: 6. Germline V gene data show CDR1 as MNHEY and CDR2 as SMNVEV (reference sequence). The CDR3 totals 13 residues. CDR3 residues: CASRLTGGLEQYF. The CDR3 region has the DNA TGTGCCAGCAGGCTTACAGGGGGCCTCGAGCAGTACTTC.

As for this clone: Other DNA sequences from this sample encode an identical CDR3 as well. The CDR3: CASSDRASTDTQYF. CDR3 in DNA: TGTGCCAGCAGCGACAGGGCTAGCACAGATACGCAGTATTTT. The chain carries TRBV9 and TRBJ2-3, with D possibly being TRBD1 (6 bases). Trimming took 3 bases from V and 0 from J, leaving 8 bases between them. The CDR3 spans 14 residues. Per germline, CDR1 SGDLS and CDR2 YYNGEE.

The gene calls are TRBV9 and TRBJ2-1; 8 nucleotides agree with TRBD2. The CDR3 extends over 15 amino acids. The V segment lost 4 bases and the J segment 5 bases; nucleotides outside the gene matches: 8. Per germline, CDR1 SGDLS and CDR2 YYNGEE. CDR3 residues: CASSPTGLAHNEQFF. In nucleotides, the CDR3 is TGTGCCAGCAGCCCCACAGGACTAGCCCACAATGAGCAGTTCTTC.

The chain has TRBV5-1 and TRBJ1-6; 8 nucleotides agree with TRBD1. The germline V gene has CDR1 SGHRS and CDR2 YFSETQ. CDR3 length equals 15 residues. J lost 5 bases, V lost 3 bases, and 4 bases had no gene match. In DNA form, the CDR3 reads TGCGCCAGCAGCTCCGGGACAGGCGATAATTCACCCCTCCACTTT. It translates to CASSSGTGDNSPLHF.

The V and J genes are TRBV7-9 and TRBJ1-2; 8 bases are shared with TRBD1. CDR1 is SEHNR, CDR2 FQNEAQ, per germline (reference sequence). The CDR3 totals 13 residues. The ends lost 9 bases at V and 3 bases at J; junction bases unmatched: 6. CDR3 DNA: TGTGCCAGTGCCAGGGGGCGCTACTATGGCTACACCTTC. The encoded protein is CASARGRYYGYTF.

Here the CDR3 reads CAWSVTLVGQGNTEAFF. The CDR3 bases are TGTGCCTGGAGTGTTACCCTAGTGGGACAGGGGAACACTGAAGCTTTCTTT. The gene calls are TRBV30 and TRBJ1-1; 9 bases agree with TRBD1. Germline-derived CDR1 and CDR2 are GTSNPN and SVGIG (reference sequence). This CDR3 contains 17 residues. Trimming at V came to 0 bases and at J to 1 base, leaving 9 bases not matched to a gene.

The rearrangement links TRBV10-3 to TRBJ1-6, with TRBD1 identical over 9 bases. The CDR3 is made up of 15 amino acids. Trimming removed 2 bases from V and 9 bases from J; junction bases left unmatched: 5. Looked up from germline, CDR1 is ENHRY and CDR2 is SYGVKD. The CDR3 sequence: CAISEDGTGISPLHF. The CDR3 DNA is TGTGCCATCAGTGAGGACGGGACAGGGATTTCACCCCTCCACTTT.

This clone turned up a few times. The rearrangement uses TRBV29-1 and TRBJ1-1; no reliable D call. V lost 4 bases, J lost 2 bases, and 2 bases lay in between. CDR3 length equals 10 residues. CDR1 is SQVTM and CDR2 is ANQGSEA in the germline V gene. CDR3 region: CSVANTEAFF. For the CDR3, the DNA is TGCAGCGTTGCTAACACTGAAGCTTTCTTT.

The rearrangement uses TRBV7-9 and TRBJ1-1; D not certain. The CDR3 spans 12 residues. Germline assignment: CDR1 SEHNR and CDR2 FQNEAQ (reference sequence). V was clipped by 1 base and J by 12 bases, with 12 bases between them. Written as DNA, the CDR3 is TGTGCCAGCAGCTTAGGAGGAGTGGGTTCTTTCTTT. Its protein product is CASSLGGVGSFF.

The V call is TRBV6-6, the J call TRBJ2-5, with 11 bases fitting TRBD2. Germline V CDR1 and CDR2: MNHNY, SVGAGI (reference sequence). V gave up 6 bases and J gave up 5 bases; unmatched junction bases: 8. The CDR3 runs 15 residues. The CDR3 region has the DNA TGTGCCAGCAGGGATAGCGGGGGGGCCCGGGAGACCCAGTACTTC. It translates to CASRDSGGARETQYF.

The chain recombines TRBV5-6 with TRBJ1-6, with a tentative D call TRBD1 (6 bases). The V and J ends lost 5 bases and 9 bases respectively, with 18 bases between them. The V gene's germline CDR1 is SGHDT and CDR2 YYEEEE. This CDR3 contains 15 residues. CDR3 loop: CASRGGPTGSSPLHF. In DNA, the CDR3 is TGTGCCAGCAGGGGGGGGCCGACAGGATCTTCACCCCTCCACTTT.

The chain combines TRBV10-3 with TRBJ2-5, with a weak D call TRBD2 (6 bases). CDR1 is ENHRY and CDR2 is SYGVKD in the germline V gene. The V end was cut by 7 bases, the J end by 1 base, with 10 bases between. CDR3 length equals 13 residues. The CDR3 loop is CAIKNSGQETQYF. The DNA for the CDR3 is TGTGCCATCAAGAATAGCGGCCAAGAGACCCAGTACTTC.

The chain uses TRBV28 and TRBJ2-2; TRBD2 aligns across 7 bases. Per the germline V gene, CDR1 is MDHEN and CDR2 is SYDVKM. The CDR3 is 15 residues long. Unmatched junction bases numbered 11, after V lost 6 bases and J lost 7 bases. The CDR3 protein is CASSTHREAVGELFF. The CDR3 bases are TGTGCCAGCAGCACACACCGGGAGGCGGTCGGGGAGCTGTTTTTT.

The table lists this clone with many counts. The genes are TRBV5-6 and TRBJ1-3; possible D gene TRBD1, 5 bases. CDR3 length equals 14 residues. Looked up from germline, CDR1 is SGHDT and CDR2 is YYEEEE. V lost 2 bases to trimming and J lost 7 bases, with 13 bases between them. As DNA, the CDR3 is TGTGCCAGCAGCTTCGAAGGGGTAGGCAACACCATATATTTT. As protein: CASSFEGVGNTIYF.

The chain joins TRBV5-1 to TRBJ2-7; no reliable D call. The V gene's germline CDR1 is SGHRS and CDR2 YFSETQ. V shed 6 bases and J shed 2 bases, with 15 bases lying between them. The CDR3 sequence is 14 residues long. The chain's CDR3 is CASTLLAETYEQYF. The CDR3 region has the DNA TGCGCCAGCACCCTACTCGCGGAAACCTACGAGCAGTACTTC.